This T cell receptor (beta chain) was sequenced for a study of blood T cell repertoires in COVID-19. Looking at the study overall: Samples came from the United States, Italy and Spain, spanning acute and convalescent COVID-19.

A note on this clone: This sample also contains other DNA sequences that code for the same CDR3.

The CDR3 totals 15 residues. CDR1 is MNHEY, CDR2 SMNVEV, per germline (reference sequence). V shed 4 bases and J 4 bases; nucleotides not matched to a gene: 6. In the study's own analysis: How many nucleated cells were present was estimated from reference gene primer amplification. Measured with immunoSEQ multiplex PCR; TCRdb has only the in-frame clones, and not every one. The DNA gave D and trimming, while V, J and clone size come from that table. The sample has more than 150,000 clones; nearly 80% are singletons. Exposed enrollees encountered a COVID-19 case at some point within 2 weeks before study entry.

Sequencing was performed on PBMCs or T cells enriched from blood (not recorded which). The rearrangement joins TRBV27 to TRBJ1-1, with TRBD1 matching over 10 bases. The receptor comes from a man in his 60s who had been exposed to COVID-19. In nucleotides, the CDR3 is TGTGCCAGCAGTTCCCGACAGGGGGCGGTCACTGAAGCTTTCTTT. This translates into CASSSRQGAVTEAFF.